This T cell receptor beta chain is drawn from a study of Ad26.COV2.S vaccination and SARS-CoV-2 variants. For the study at large: Ad26.COV2.S arm of COV1001 included the donor. Ad26.COV2.S shots went into the muscle once or twice, 56 days apart.

Repertoires were generated with immunoSEQ multiplex PCR, while TCRdb's copy carries only in-frame clones and drops some. The sample holds about 350,000 clones; approximately 84% are singletons and the top ten take 3% to 4%. This CDR3 is built from 16 residues. V gave up 1 base and J gave up 1 base, with 13 bases separating them. The germline gives CDR1 KGHSH, CDR2 LQKENI. Treatment reported: about 20 received Ad26.COV2.S at low or high dose, single or two shots; 5 received placebo; per-sample allocation not given. Sampling occurred on day 63 after the first vaccine or placebo injection. This specimen was peripheral blood, taken in a trial of Ad26.COV2.S vaccine versus placebo. The chain combines TRBV18 with TRBJ1-1; the D is unclear. This receptor was taken from a person between 18 and 65 years old who received the Ad26.COV2.S COVID-19 vaccine or a placebo. As DNA, the CDR3 is TGTGCCAGCTCACCACGGACGGATCCCAAGAACACTGAAGCTTTCTTT. Amino acids: CASSPRTDPKNTEAFF.